This T cell receptor (beta chain) comes out of a study of T cells after yellow fever vaccination. CDR3 length: 18 amino acids. J lost 0 bases, V lost 4 bases, and 10 bases had no gene match. Per germline, CDR1 SGHDN and CDR2 FVKESK. Regarding the study as a whole: The study noted that FACS-sorted repertoires could contain abundant clonotypes contaminating from the bulk population.

This clonotype showed up many times. Its target is unknown. TCR cDNA was made by 5'RACE template switching, adding a universal primer site and UMIs. MiXCR was run by TCRdb on the 5' RACE reads, yielding one entry per CDR3 protein. The repertoire holds approximately 300,000 distinct CDR3 sequences, 8.7% seen once, with more than 15% in the top ten. The source of this sequence is a man aged 18 to 29 who received the YFV17D yellow fever vaccine. The sequencing used PBMCs, collected on the day of the first yellow fever vaccination. The chain is built from TRBV14 and TRBJ2-2; 8 bases fit TRBD2. The CDR3 here is CASSLAVAGPANTGELFF. DNA of the CDR3: TGTGCCAGCAGCCTGGCGGTAGCGGGGCCCGCGAACACCGGGGAGCTGTTTTTT. The full variable domain, rest sourced from reference TRBV14 and TRBJ2-2, is EAGVTQFPSHSVIEKGQTVTLRCDPISGHDNLYWYRRVMGKEIKFLLHFVKESKQDESGMPNNRFLAERTGGTYSTLKVQPAELEDSGVYFCASSLAVAGPANTGELFFGEGSRLTVL.